Here is one T cell receptor beta chain with its context. The junction had 2 bases not matched to a gene; V was cut back by 3 bases and J by 7 bases. CDR1 is SGHTA, CDR2 FQGTGA, per germline. The CDR3 totals 15 residues. This sample is drawn from a study of blood T cell repertoires in COVID-19. The table came from immunoSEQ multiplex PCR; TCRdb's copy has only in-frame clones and leaves some out. The table has 250,000 to 350,000 clones, approximately 84% seen once. Sequenced: peripheral blood. V is TRBV7-3 and J is TRBJ1-6, with 11 bases identical to TRBD1. The clonotype comes from a person aged 65 to 85 with COVID-19, enrolled during active disease. CDR3 region: CASSLDRGRNSPLHF. The CDR3 nucleotides read TGTGCCAGCAGCTTGGACAGGGGGCGGAATTCACCCCTCCACTTT.